The source of this T cell receptor beta chain is a study of cytomegalovirus exposure and HLA in healthy donors (TCRdb year 2017). As for the study more broadly: According to an earlier analysis of around 600 of the donors, some 180 million T cells yielded 120 million or so unique TCR beta sequences and approximately 300 Gb of sequence data. Among about 400 genotyped donors of the cohort, an average of roughly 230,000 unique TCR beta nucleotide sequences was sequenced per donor, of which 15% to 20% were non-productive. Donor age, sex, ethnicity and CMV serostatus were compiled alongside the repertoire data. An earlier analysis of 587 of the donors applied high-throughput TCR beta sequencing to assess whether each TCR beta V gene segment acted as functional or pseudogenic. An early release covering around 630 HLA-typed donors comprised about 310 gigabases of sequencing data and tens of millions of unique TCR sequences. The study aimed to test whether cataloging public T cell receptors could reveal signatures of past pathogen exposure. Besides the first cohort of about 730 subjects, a separate validation cohort made up of 120 different subjects was used. Of the roughly 400 genotyped donors, 65% to 90% fell in the genetic ancestry cluster associated with self-reported Caucasian donors. The study combined high-throughput TCR immunosequencing, statistical association of individual TCRs with disease status, and machine learning to predict cytomegalovirus infection status. Class I and class II HLA loci were covered by the typing at four-digit resolution. The T cell repertoires of 666 subjects were profiled by immunosequencing and related to cytomegalovirus serostatus. Five DR-DQ haplotypes were handled as single units for association and clustering, since linkage in the cohort was strong. Rather than drawing on any new phenotypic data, the later analysis identified candidate immune exposures from TCR beta sequences and the way those sequences occurred across donors. The number of donors typed differed by locus, with roughly 620-630 for A, B, C, DRB1 and DQB1, around 520 for DQA1, 600 to 610 for DPA1, and some 470 for DPB1. All discovery cohort repertoires had been generated on a single sequencing platform. A later analysis re-analyzed previously published TCR beta repertoires from roughly 690 donors and added high-resolution HLA genotyping to study TCR occurrence patterns. A later genetic analysis used genome-wide SNP genotypes for about 60% of the 666 donors, treating that subset as a discovery cohort. The investigation overall reported the following: An association between a missense DCLRE1C variant and V-gene and J-gene trimming of TCR beta chains was found in a later genetic analysis and replicated in an independent cohort. According to a later analysis, TCR association rates differed among HLA loci, with DRB1 alleles showing the most associated TCRs and HLA-C alleles showing the fewest. Strong co-occurrence of HLA alleles, especially DR and DQ, made assigning TCR associations to individual alleles difficult. The authors suggested that the approach could potentially be generalized to other disease states and immunological phenotypes. This cohort had only TCR beta chains sequenced, and the lack of alpha or paired-chain data limited which features could be detected. A further reported finding was that TCR beta sequences accurately predicted the HLA-A and HLA-B alleles for most subjects in the first cohort. Most TCR sequences were seen in very few donors, while some public TCRs were found in many individuals. According to a later genetic analysis, donors in an Asian-associated ancestry cluster had fewer N-insertions in productive TCRs than the approximately 700-donor mean. Most CMV-associated TCR beta chains appeared to be HLA-restricted in a later analysis, and the HLA associations seemed to be driven largely by CMV exposure. In a later analysis, more than 15,000 TCR beta sequences were associated with specific HLA alleles at a false discovery rate of 0.05. A cluster of highly shared sequence variants was judged likely to represent a technical artifact of the sequencing pipeline. In the study, 150 to 200 TCR beta chains were listed as associated with cytomegalovirus. Three of the identified cytomegalovirus-associated TCR beta chains were confirmed in vitro to be specific for cytomegalovirus antigens. Roughly uniform sequencing depth across donors was assumed in presence/absence analyses, although this assumption may not hold. The classifier was reported to diagnose cytomegalovirus status with high specificity and sensitivity in both the original and validation cohorts. Because counts were too low, more than 15 rarely observed V segments, including chromosome 9 orphons, were excluded from the earlier analysis of 587 of the donors. Correlated functional status among segregating V segments might be attributable to linkage disequilibrium, but an unknown experimental factor could not be ruled out. HLA typing was unavailable for some donors at each locus, so association tests used only the typed subset. Compared with equally common non-associated chains, HLA-associated TCR beta chains in a later analysis were more clonally expanded and had lower generation probabilities. In a later analysis, several top co-occurrence clusters were reported to appear linked to parvovirus B19, influenza, CMV and Epstein-Barr virus. CMV serostatus was the only immune exposure information available for the cohort. Broadly in line with IMGT annotations, most TCR beta V segments showed up in productive rearrangements about 87% or about 30% of the time in an earlier analysis of under 700 of the donors.

The cohort consisted of fewer than 700 healthy bone marrow donors. At the time of sampling, all cohort members were nominally healthy, though unrecorded immune exposures were likely present. The donor tested CMV seropositive and was one of the 289 seropositive cohort members. A peripheral blood sample was collected from each donor, and TCR beta sequencing was performed on peripheral blood mononuclear cells. Genomic DNA was extracted from the blood cell samples with the Qiagen DNeasy Blood Extraction Kit. This clone was seen just once. Its cognate antigen has yet to be identified. Per-nucleotide qualities are absent, and no much larger clonotype sits a single base away. The library was obtained by the immunoSEQ multiplex PCR assay. A mixture of 60 forward primers for TCR Vbeta segments and 13 reverse primers for TCR Jbeta segments was used in the multiplex PCR. A multiplex PCR assay on genomic DNA amplified the CDR3 region of rearranged TCR beta genes. On the Illumina HiSeq System, the amplified TCR beta libraries were sequenced as 87-base-pair reads. The paper's data handling went like this. Across the 500 to 700 repertoires, a later analysis counted tens of millions of unique TCR beta chains, approximately 10 million of which were shared by at least two donors. Raw reads were error-corrected and collapsed into unique sequences with a nearest-neighbor algorithm that merged closely related sequences to remove PCR and sequencing errors. Alignment of CDR3 sequences to IMGT reference sequences was used to assign V, D and J gene segments. For a sequence to be retained, a match of at least six nucleotides was required to both a V gene segment and a J gene segment. A rearrangement was called productive if the CDR3 had no stop codons and remained in frame with V and J, and every other rearrangement was called non-productive. CDR3 was defined by IMGT convention, running from the second conserved V-encoded cysteine to the conserved J-encoded phenylalanine. The earlier analysis of a few hundred of the donors excluded sequences that lacked an unambiguous match to a single V gene segment. An earlier analysis of 587 of the donors called V segments functional above 56.7% productive rearrangements and segregating when the between-donor standard deviation exceeded 5%. A statistical classification framework was built to diagnose cytomegalovirus status from the catalog of TCR beta chain sequences. V and J gene assignment, in a later analysis, came from comparing TCR nucleotide sequences with IMGT/GENE-DB human TR gene sequences. The TCRdist pipeline was used in a later analysis to assign CDR3 sequences and most-parsimonious VDJ recombination scenarios. In a later analysis, each TCR beta chain was defined by its CDR3 amino acid sequence together with its V-gene family, and reads without a unique V-gene family were excluded. To address suspected cross-contamination and a sequencing artifact, a later analysis removed under 600 highly shared, low-generation-probability nucleotide sequences. For each public chain, a later analysis derived a clonal expansion index from normalized ranks of inferred template counts within each repertoire. A later analysis computed generation probabilities with a VDJ recombination model fitted to out-of-frame rearrangements, and checked the results against IGoR. Hypergeometric tests were used in a later analysis to score TCR-TCR, TCR-HLA and TCR-CMV co-occurrence, with a repertoire-size bias correction applied to the TCR pairs. False discovery rates were estimated in a later analysis by permuting HLA or CMV assignments 20 times. In a later analysis, co-occurring TCRs were grouped using DBSCAN, and TCRdist sequence similarity was added for clustering within HLA-allele-positive subsets. For co-occurrence clustering, repertoires with fewer than 30,000 or more than 120,000 public chains were excluded, along with 5 or 6 repertoires with anomalous nucleotide sharing. The table was pulled from immuneACCESS by TCRdb, which kept in-frame rearrangements only. Such tables lose some clones; where checked, under half of the loss comes from unresolved V genes, and the rest has no known cause. That table is the source of V, J and clone size, and D and trimming were worked out from the DNA. The sample table lists under 200,000 clones, about 80% of them with a count of one. Jointly, the top ten make up around 4.3% of the sample.

This receptor was obtained from a woman aged 25 to 39 in good health and CMV-seropositive. What was sequenced was PBMCs.

The encoded CDR3 is CASSLGTGNFHGYTF. The DNA reads TGTGCCAGCAGCTTAGGGACAGGGAATTTCCATGGCTACACCTTC. The chain is encoded by TRBV7-9 joined to TRBJ1-2, with 8 bases matching TRBD1. The CDR3, from cysteine to phenylalanine, totals 15 residues. Only the CDR3 region is kept as DNA, spanning 45 bases read in frame from base 1. Taken from the germline V gene (reference sequence), the CDR1 and CDR2 loops are SEHNR and FQNEAQ. Unmatched junction bases come to 7, with V trimmed by 1 base and J by 6 bases.